This TCR beta chain emerged from a study of cytomegalovirus exposure and HLA in healthy donors. Study findings and constraints: Across donors, presence/absence analyses took sequencing depth to be roughly uniform.

The PCR made use of 60 Vbeta and 13 Jbeta primers. TCRdb keeps only in-frame clones here, not all; method: immunoSEQ multiplex PCR. The sample lists approximately 88,000 clones, 64% occurring once. Trimming took off 3 bases at V and 3 bases at J, with 5 bases between the two ends. The length of the CDR3 is 13 residues. In germline, CDR1 is MNHEY, CDR2 SMNVEV (reference sequence). With respect to this clone: Its antigen is unidentified.

The sample was PBMCs. The origin of this receptor is a man aged 55 to 70 in good health and CMV-seronegative. The chain joins TRBV27 to TRBJ1-4, with D unresolved. CDR3 DNA: TGTGCCAGCAGTTTTCAGGCTAATGAAAAACTGTTTTTT. This encodes CASSFQANEKLFF.